A single sample is the source of the 20 T cell receptor beta chains below, sequenced in a study of blood T cell repertoires in COVID-19. The data were produced by immunoSEQ multiplex PCR, yet TCRdb's version contains in-frame clones alone and is incomplete. The repertoire has around 30,000 clones, about nine tenths of them found once; the top ten carry roughly 13%. Sample: peripheral blood. The receptor source for this set is a man aged 55 to 70 with active COVID-19.

The V gene is TRBV4-2, the J gene TRBJ2-1; TRBD2 agrees at 9 bases. The V and J ends lost 0 bases and 6 bases, in that order; junction bases with no gene match: 3. This CDR3 has 15 residues. Germline V lookup: CDR1 LGHNA, CDR2 YNFKEQ. The CDR3 loop reads CASSQDGTSINEQFF. The CDR3 nucleotides read TGTGCCAGCAGCCAAGACGGGACTAGCATCAATGAGCAGTTCTTC.

J is TRBJ2-4 and V is TRBV2; possibly TRBD1 for D (5 bases). V was cut by 7 bases and J by 5 bases, with 18 bases left in between. Germline loops: CDR1 SNHLY, CDR2 FYNNEI. CDR3 length: 15 residues. The CDR3 loop reads CASTQGSGFQNIQYF. DNA of the CDR3: TGTGCCAGCACCCAAGGGTCAGGGTTCCAAAACATTCAGTACTTC.

V is TRBV7-9 and J is TRBJ2-7, with 10 bases matching TRBD1. The V segment lost 5 bases and the J segment 0 bases; nucleotides outside the gene matches: 1. Germline values: CDR1 SEHNR, CDR2 FQNEAQ (reference sequence). The CDR3 is 14 residues long. The CDR3: CASSGTGASYEQYF. CDR3 nucleotide sequence: TGTGCCAGCAGCGGGACAGGGGCCTCCTACGAGCAGTACTTC.

V is TRBV7-9 and J is TRBJ2-5; 7 bases fit TRBD1. Losses at the gene ends were 5 bases for V and 5 bases for J; bases not matched to a gene: 5. CDR1 and CDR2 (germline): SEHNR, FQNEAQ (reference sequence). The CDR3 covers 13 residues. The CDR3 sequence: CASSDRAVETQYF. In DNA, the CDR3 is TGTGCCAGCAGCGACAGGGCTGTGGAGACCCAGTACTTC.

This clone was counted a few times. The CDR3: CASSPEGSSPLHF. CDR3 in DNA: TGTGCCAGCTCACCAGAGGGTAGTTCACCCCTCCACTTT. The rearrangement links TRBV18 to TRBJ1-6; D gene unclear. The CDR3 has 13 amino acids. Trimming took 2 bases from V and 9 from J, leaving 8 bases between them. CDR1 is KGHSH and CDR2 is LQKENI in the germline V gene. Full variable domain (remainder filled in from reference TRBV18 and TRBJ1-6): NAGVMQNPRHLVRRRGQEARLRCSPMKGHSHVYWYRQLPEEGLKFMVYLQKENIIDESGMPKERFSAEFPKEGPSILRIQQVVRGDSAAYFCASSPEGSSPLHFGNGTRLTVT.

The chain links TRBV6-5 to TRBJ2-5; TRBD1 might be the D (7 bases). V gave up 6 bases and J gave up 7 bases, with 15 bases separating them. The germline gives CDR1 MNHEY, CDR2 SVGAGI. The CDR3 contains 13 residues. The CDR3 DNA is TGTGCCAGCAGGACTAGAGGGGGCGGGACCCAGTACTTC. This codes for CASRTRGGGTQYF.

The V call is TRBV2, the J call TRBJ2-2; 10 nucleotides line up with TRBD2. Germline loops: CDR1 SNHLY, CDR2 FYNNEI. This CDR3 region has 14 residues. Trimming took 2 bases from V and 7 from J; bases not matched to a gene: 1. The CDR3 region is CASSELAGDGELFF. The CDR3 nucleotides are TGTGCCAGCAGTGAACTAGCGGGGGACGGGGAGCTGTTTTTT.

The chain recombines TRBV4-2 with TRBJ2-7, with 7 bases that match TRBD2. With 1 base clipped from V and 3 bases from J, the junction kept 3 bases outside the gene matches. The germline gives CDR1 LGHNA, CDR2 YNFKEQ. The CDR3 sequence is 14 residues long. CDR3 DNA sequence: TGTGCCAGCAGCCAAGCGGGGGGTGGCTACGAGCAGTACTTC. This codes for CASSQAGGGYEQYF.

This chain links TRBV11-3 with TRBJ1-1, with TRBD1 as a possible D gene (6 bases). The ends were cut back, 1 base at V and 1 base at J, with 13 bases in the middle. Germline CDR1 is SGHNT and CDR2 is YENEEA. The CDR3 consists of 16 residues. CDR3 protein: CASSLGLGRGNTEAFF. The CDR3 nucleotides read TGTGCCAGCAGCTTAGGTCTCGGCAGGGGGAACACTGAAGCTTTCTTT.

V is TRBV4-2 and J is TRBJ1-2; TRBD1 might be the D (6 bases). The CDR3 loop spans 15 amino acids. Germline V gene lookup returns CDR1 LGHNA and CDR2 YNFKEQ. Trimming cost V 0 bases and J 4 bases, with 12 bases left between them. In DNA form, the CDR3 reads TGTGCCAGCAGCCAAGATCCGGAAGGGGGCTATGGCTACACCTTC. It codes for CASSQDPEGGYGYTF.

The rearrangement uses TRBV6-6 and TRBJ1-2; perhaps TRBD1 as D (6 bases). The CDR3 is 14 amino acids. In germline, CDR1 is MNHNY, CDR2 SVGAGI (reference sequence). The V and J ends lost 5 bases and 5 bases respectively, with 15 bases between them. The CDR3 sequence: CASSPGGGRYGYTF. In DNA, the CDR3 is TGTGCCAGCAGTCCAGGCGGGGGCCGGTATGGCTACACCTTC.

The V gene is TRBV5-4, the J gene TRBJ2-7; D may be TRBD1 (5 bases). The V end lost 2 bases, the J end lost 0 bases, and 9 bases lay between the germline ends. Looked up from germline, CDR1 is SGHNT and CDR2 is YYREEE (reference sequence). The CDR3 spans 14 residues. CDR3 coding DNA: TGTGCCAGCAGCTTATACAGGAGCTCCTACGAGCAGTACTTC. It encodes CASSLYRSSYEQYF.

The chain carries TRBV10-3 and TRBJ2-3; D is possibly TRBD2 (6 bases). This CDR3 spans 17 amino acids. Trimming shortened V by 0 bases and J by 1 base, and 14 bases separated the two germline ends. The germline V gene encodes CDR1 ENHRY and CDR2 SYGVKD. CDR3 region: CAISESPTSRRTDTQYF. CDR3 DNA: TGTGCCATCAGTGAGTCCCCTACTAGCCGACGCACAGATACGCAGTATTTT.

The J gene is TRBJ1-4, the V gene TRBV2; D uncertain. The CDR3 runs to 17 residues. With 3 bases removed from V and 8 bases from J, the gap between germline ends came to 22 bases. Germline CDR1 reads SNHLY; CDR2 reads FYNNEI. The CDR3, as DNA: TGTGCCAGCAGTGACCCGGCGAGCCGCGGAGGTGACGAAAAACTGTTTTTT. It codes for CASSDPASRGGDEKLFF. Complete variable domain (other parts from reference TRBV2 and TRBJ1-4): EPEVTQTPSHQVTQMGQEVILRCVPISNHLYFYWYRQILGQKVEFLVSFYNNEISEKSEIFDDQFSVERPDGSNFTLKIRSTKLEDSAMYFCASSDPASRGGDEKLFFGSGTQLSVL.

This chain links TRBV4-3 with TRBJ2-6; 7 bases fit TRBD1. CDR3 length: 18 amino acids. Germline-derived CDR1 and CDR2 are LGHNA and YSLEER. V dropped 4 bases and J dropped 0; count of bases not matched to a gene: 9. The CDR3 region is CASSRSQGTRSGANVLTF. Here the CDR3 DNA reads TGCGCCAGCAGCCGCTCACAGGGGACCCGCTCTGGGGCCAACGTCCTGACTTTC.

This clone has just a few counts. The CDR3 region is CASLERRAGNTEAFF. The CDR3 DNA sequence: TGTGCCAGCCTGGAGCGGAGGGCGGGGAACACTGAAGCTTTCTTT. This sequence joins TRBV6-5 and TRBJ1-1, with D unclear. The V and J ends lost 8 bases and 1 base respectively, with 17 bases between them. Germline values: CDR1 MNHEY, CDR2 SVGAGI. CDR3 size: 15 residues.

The rearrangement uses TRBV4-1 and TRBJ2-3; 7 bases agree with TRBD2. V was clipped by 5 bases and J by 4 bases; unmatched bases: 3. There are 13 residues in the CDR3. Germline V CDR1 and CDR2: MGHRA, YSYEKL. CDR3 protein: CASSWAGADTQYF. In nucleotides, the CDR3 is TGCGCCAGCAGCTGGGCGGGGGCAGATACGCAGTATTTT.

The chain links TRBV3-1 (or the pseudogene TRBV3-2) to TRBJ2-5, with TRBD2 matching 12 bases. Germline CDR1 reads LGHDT; CDR2 reads YNNKEL (reference sequence). The CDR3 totals 17 residues. The J segment lost 5 bases and the V segment lost 2 bases, leaving 9 bases of the junction unmatched. CDR3 loop: CASSQSWTTSGSETQYF. The DNA of the CDR3 is TGTGCCAGCAGCCAATCCTGGACGACTAGCGGGAGTGAGACCCAGTACTTC.

The chain employs TRBV29-1 and TRBJ2-7, with a possible D match to TRBD2 (5 bases). CDR3 length: 8 amino acids. The germline V gene has CDR1 SQVTM and CDR2 ANQGSEA. The CDR3 region has the DNA TGCCCTCGGGGCGAGCAGTACTTC. As protein: CPRGEQYF.

The genes are TRBV21-1 and TRBJ2-2; the table's D call, TRBD2, has no DNA check behind it. TRBV21-1 is termed a pseudogene. This CDR3 is 17 amino acids long. CDR3 in DNA: TGTGCCAGCAGCAAAGTTCGCAGCGGGGGGGGCCCCGGGGAGCTGTTTTTT. Translated: CASSKVRSGGGPGELFF.